This TCR beta chain was captured in a study of cytotoxic CD8 clonotypes in ibrutinib-treated CLL. Study-level information: Each sample contained, on average, about 250,000 productive templates and tens of thousands of productive rearrangements.

The CDR3 runs 12 residues. Germline-derived CDR1 and CDR2 are SGHNT and YENEEA. V lost 3 bases to trimming and J lost 10 bases, with 10 bases between them. On this clone: Its matching antigen is unknown.

Study outcomes and limitations: At the start, clonality exceeded age-matched healthy donors and followed circulating CD8+ T-cell counts. Clonality rose at ibrutinib response and fell back toward baseline at progression.

Sequencing was designed to attain a depth spanning 1 in 200,000 to 1 in 1 million T cells. The protocol was immunoSEQ multiplex PCR, while the TCRdb copy is restricted to in-frame clones and leaves out a portion. The data show around 250,000 clones, 60% to 75% seen once. The V gene is TRBV11-3, the J gene TRBJ2-1; D uncertain. The TCR sequence derives from a human donor with chronic lymphocytic leukemia. The sample consisted of PBMCs, taken after 24 months of ibrutinib treatment. CDR3 in amino acids: CASSFPDREQFF. For the CDR3, the DNA is TGTGCCAGCAGCTTCCCGGACCGAGAGCAGTTCTTC.